This TCR beta chain was sequenced in a study of T-cell memory formation after mild COVID-19. Study at large: Largely, the TCR clusters proved donor specific.

This clonotype was detected many times. In TCRdb, the 5' RACE reads were re-called with MiXCR into one record per CDR3 protein. Among about 210,000 distinct CDR3 sequences listed, roughly a tenth were seen once. The V gene's germline CDR1 is MNHEY and CDR2 SVGAGI. This CDR3 has 15 residues. V was clipped by 9 bases and J by 4 bases; unmatched bases: 12. The chain recombines TRBV6-5 with TRBJ2-1; 7 nucleotides align to TRBD2. This clonotype was sampled from a man aged 18 to 29 who had mild COVID-19 (a few samples of this study predate the infection). Cell type and time point are not known. Sequenced material: PBMCs or a T cell subset sorted from them (not recorded which). The CDR3 loop reads CASGGGRSLYNEQFF. CDR3 bases: TGTGCCAGTGGGGGGGGGAGGTCCCTTTACAATGAGCAGTTCTTC.